This T cell receptor beta chain was identified in a study of blood T cell repertoires in COVID-19. At least ten counts were recorded for this clone. The data were produced by immunoSEQ multiplex PCR, yet TCRdb's version contains in-frame clones alone and is incomplete. Among some 150,000 clones, roughly 82% were seen once, and the ten largest hold 15%. The length of the CDR3 is 13 residues. Germline V CDR1 and CDR2: SGHAT, FQNNGV. The V and J ends lost 3 bases and 5 bases respectively, with 10 bases between them. This receptor was identified in a man between 50 and 59 years old who had recovered from COVID-19. The sample was PBMCs or T cells enriched from blood (not recorded which). The rearrangement joins TRBV11-2 to TRBJ1-1; D is unclear. The CDR3 sequence: CASSFRQATEAFF. The CDR3 nucleotides read TGTGCCAGCAGCTTTAGGCAGGCGACTGAAGCTTTCTTT.